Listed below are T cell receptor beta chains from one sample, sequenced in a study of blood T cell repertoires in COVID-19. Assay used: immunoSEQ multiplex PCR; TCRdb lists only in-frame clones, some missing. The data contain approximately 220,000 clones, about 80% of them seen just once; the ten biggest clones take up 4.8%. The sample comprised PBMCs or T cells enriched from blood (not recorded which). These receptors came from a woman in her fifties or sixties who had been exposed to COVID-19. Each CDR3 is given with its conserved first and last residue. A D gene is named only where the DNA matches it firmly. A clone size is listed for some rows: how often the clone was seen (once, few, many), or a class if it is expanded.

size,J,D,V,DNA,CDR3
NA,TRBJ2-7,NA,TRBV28,TGTGCCAGCACCCGGGGGGGACAGGGAGTTTCCTACGAGCAGTACTTC,CASTRGGQGVSYEQYF
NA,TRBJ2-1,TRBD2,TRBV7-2,TGTGCCAGCAGCTTAGGGCGGGGGGGGTTCTACAATGAGCAGTTCTTC,CASSLGRGGFYNEQFF
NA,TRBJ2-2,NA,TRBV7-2,TGTGCCAGCAGCTCTTCGACAGGACCCGGGGAGCTGTTTTTT,CASSSSTGPGELFF
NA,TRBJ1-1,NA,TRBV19,TGTGCCAGTAAGAGGGAGACTGAAGCTTTCTTT,CASKRETEAFF
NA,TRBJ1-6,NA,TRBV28,TGTGCCAGCAGTTTCCTAAATTCACCCCTCCACTTT,CASSFLNSPLHF
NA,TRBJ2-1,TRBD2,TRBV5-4,TGTGCCAGCAGCTTGCAACTAGCGGGGGGTGGTGAGCAGTTCTTC,CASSLQLAGGGEQFF
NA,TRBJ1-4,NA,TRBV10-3,TGTGCCATCAGTGAGTCCCTCGAGGGAAAACTGTTTTTT,CAISESLEGKLFF
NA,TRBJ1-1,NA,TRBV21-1,TGTGCCAGCAGCAAAGTCTGCAGGGGGAACACTGAAGCTTTCTTT,CASSKVCRGNTEAFF
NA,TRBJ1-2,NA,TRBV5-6,TGTGCCAGCAGCTTCTCCTCTAGTCGGGGCTATGGCTACACCTTC,CASSFSSSRGYGYTF
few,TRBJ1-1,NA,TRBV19,TGTGCCAGTAGTATATGGGCAGGGAAGAACACTGAAGCTTTCTTT,CASSIWAGKNTEAFF
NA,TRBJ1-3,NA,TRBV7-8,TGTGCCAGCAGCTTAACACTAACCTCTGGAAACACCATATATTTT,CASSLTLTSGNTIYF
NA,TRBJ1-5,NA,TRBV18,TGTGCCAGCTCACCGGGAGATCAGCCCCAGCATTTT,CASSPGDQPQHF
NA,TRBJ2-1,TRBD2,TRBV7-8,TGTGCCAGCAGCTTAGTCGTCATCCCCCTAGCGGGGCGTGAGCAGTTCTTC,CASSLVVIPLAGREQFF
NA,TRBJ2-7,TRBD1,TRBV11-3,TGTGCCAGCAGCCACCGGGACAGTCCCTACGAGCAGTACTTC,CASSHRDSPYEQYF
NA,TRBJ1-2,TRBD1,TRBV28,TGTGCCAGCAGTTTGGTCGGGGCAGGGGGCGGGTATGGCTACACCTTC,CASSLVGAGGGYGYTF
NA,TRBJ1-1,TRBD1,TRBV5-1,TGCGCCAGCAGCTTGCTCCAGGGGGGATTTGGTGAAGCTTTCTTT,CASSLLQGGFGEAFF
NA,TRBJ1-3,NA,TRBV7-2,TGTGCCAGCAGCTTAAGCAGGGCTGGTGGAAACACCATATATTTT,CASSLSRAGGNTIYF
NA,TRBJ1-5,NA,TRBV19,TGTGCCAGTAGTGCCAGCGTTTATAGCAATCAGCCCCAGCATTTT,CASSASVYSNQPQHF
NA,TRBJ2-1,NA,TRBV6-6,TGTGCCAGCAGCCCAGGGGGGTCCTACAATGAGCAGTTCTTC,CASSPGGSYNEQFF
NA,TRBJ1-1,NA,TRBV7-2,TGTGCCAGCAGCCCCAAGGGGTGGCAGATAAACACTGAAGCTTTCTTT,CASSPKGWQINTEAFF
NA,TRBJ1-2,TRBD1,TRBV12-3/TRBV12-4,TGTGCCAGCAGAAGACAGGGCAGGGATGGCTACACCTTC,CASRRQGRDGYTF
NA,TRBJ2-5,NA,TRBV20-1,TGCAGTGCTAGACCGGAGGAGACCCAGTACTTC,CSARPEETQYF
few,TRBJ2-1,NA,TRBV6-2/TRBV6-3,TGTGCCAGCAGCCCCCATAGGGGGGGCGGAAATGAGCAGTTCTTC,CASSPHRGGGNEQFF
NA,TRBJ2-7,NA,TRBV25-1,TGTGCCAGCAGTACCTCGGACAGACCCTACGAGCAGTACTTC,CASSTSDRPYEQYF
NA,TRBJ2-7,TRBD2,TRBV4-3,TGCGCCAGCAGCCAAGCGGGCGGGGGGGCCGGTTACTACGAGCAGTACTTC,CASSQAGGGAGYYEQYF
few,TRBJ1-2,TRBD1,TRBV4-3,TGCGCCAGCAGCCAACCGGGACAGGGTCTTGCTGGCTACACCTTC,CASSQPGQGLAGYTF
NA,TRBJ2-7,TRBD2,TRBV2,TGTGCCAGCAGTGGCCGGACTAGCTCCTACGAGCAGTACTTC,CASSGRTSSYEQYF
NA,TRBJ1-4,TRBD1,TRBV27,TGTGCCAGCAAAAGACAGGGGAGAAATGAAAAACTGTTTTTT,CASKRQGRNEKLFF
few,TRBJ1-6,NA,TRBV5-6,TGTGCCAGCTCCCGCAGTGGTCCTAATTCACCCCTCCACTTT,CASSRSGPNSPLHF
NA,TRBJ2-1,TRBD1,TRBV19,TGTGCCACCACGAGGATAACGACAGGGGGCGGGAATGAGCAGTTCTTC,CATTRITTGGGNEQFF
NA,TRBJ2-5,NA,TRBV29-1,TGCAGCGTCATCGGGGAGACCCAGTACTTC,CSVIGETQYF
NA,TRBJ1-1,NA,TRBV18,TGTGCCAGCTCACCCCCCGGGAGGGTGTACACTGAAGCTTTCTTT,CASSPPGRVYTEAFF
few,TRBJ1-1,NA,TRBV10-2,TGCGCCAGCAGAATGAGGGAGGGAAACACTGAAGCTTTCTTT,CASRMREGNTEAFF
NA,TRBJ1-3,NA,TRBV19,TGTGCCAGTAGTATAGGACGTAGACACTCTGGAAACACCATATATTTT,CASSIGRRHSGNTIYF
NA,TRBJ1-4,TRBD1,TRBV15,TGTGCCACCAGCAGAGATTCCGGGACAGGGAATGAAAAACTGTTTTTT,CATSRDSGTGNEKLFF
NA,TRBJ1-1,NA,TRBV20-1,TGCAGTGCTAGTAGTTCGTACGGTGAAGCTTTCTTT,CSASSSYGEAFF
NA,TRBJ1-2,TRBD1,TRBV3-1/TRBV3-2,TGTGCCAGCAGCGATAGACAGGGTAACTATGGCTACACCTTC,CASSDRQGNYGYTF
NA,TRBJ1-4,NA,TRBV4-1,TGCGCCAGCAGCCAAGTCTTCTCTGGGAGGGGTGCAACTAATGAAAAACTGTTTTTT,CASSQVFSGRGATNEKLFF
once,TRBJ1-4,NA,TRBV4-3,TGCGCCAGCAGCCAAGTTTCTGGGCTTTTTGAAAAACTGTTTTTT,CASSQVSGLFEKLFF
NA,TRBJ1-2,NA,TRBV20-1,TGCAGTGCTAGTCCAGGCTCCACTGGCTACACCTTC,CSASPGSTGYTF
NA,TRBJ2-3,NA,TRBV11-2,TGTGCCAGCACCCTTTCGTCATCGCAGGAGGCGCAGTATTTT,CASTLSSSQEAQYF
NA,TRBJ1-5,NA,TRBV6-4,TGTGCCAGCAGTGAGCAGTATAGCAATCAGCCCCAGCATTTT,CASSEQYSNQPQHF
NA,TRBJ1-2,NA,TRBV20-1,TGCAGTGCTAGTAATACCGGGGACTATGGCTACACCTTC,CSASNTGDYGYTF
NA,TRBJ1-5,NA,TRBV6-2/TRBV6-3,TGTGCCAGCAGCCCCTCCGGCGGTAGCAATCAGCCCCAGCATTTT,CASSPSGGSNQPQHF
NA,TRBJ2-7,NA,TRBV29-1,TGCAGCGTTGAACGCCAGGGGCCTGTCACCGAGCAGTACTTC,CSVERQGPVTEQYF
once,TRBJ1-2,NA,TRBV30,TGTGCCTGGAGTGTATGGCAGGGGCATGGCTACACCTTC,CAWSVWQGHGYTF
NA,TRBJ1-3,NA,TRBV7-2,TGTGCCAGCAGGAAGGACTATGAGGGGTCTGGAAACACCATATATTTT,CASRKDYEGSGNTIYF
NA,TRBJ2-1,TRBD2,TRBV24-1,TGTGCCACCAGTGCCTGGGGGGGAGGTGAGCAGTTCTTC,CATSAWGGGEQFF
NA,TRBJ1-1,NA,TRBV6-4,TGTGCCAGCAGCACTGGTTCGAACACTGAAGCTTTCTTT,CASSTGSNTEAFF
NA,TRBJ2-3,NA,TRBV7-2,TGTGCCAACAGCTTACAGGGTTCCGGGCCGAGCACAGATACGCAGTATTTT,CANSLQGSGPSTDTQYF
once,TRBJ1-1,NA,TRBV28,TGTGCCATTCAGGGGCCGGAGATTGGGGAATCCGCTGAAGCTTTCTTT,CAIQGPEIGESAEAFF
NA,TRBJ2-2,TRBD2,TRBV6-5,TGTGCCACCAAGACTAGCGGAAACACCGGGGAGCTGTTTTTT,CATKTSGNTGELFF
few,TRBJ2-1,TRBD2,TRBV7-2,TGTGCCAGCAGCTTAGGGAGCGGGGTTACCTACAATGAGCAGTTCTTC,CASSLGSGVTYNEQFF